A single sample gave rise to the 15 T cell receptor beta chains below, sequenced in a study of Ad26.COV2.S vaccination and SARS-CoV-2 variants. Sequenced by immunoSEQ multiplex PCR; TCRdb stores in-frame clones only, minus some. The sample has roughly 700,000 clones, around 90% seen once. Regarding treatment: 15 to 20 received Ad26.COV2.S at low or high dose, single or two shots; roughly 5 received placebo; per-sample allocation not given. At day 63 after the first vaccine or placebo injection, samples were drawn. The starting material was peripheral blood, obtained in a trial of Ad26.COV2.S vaccine versus placebo. The source is a person aged 18 to 65 who received the Ad26.COV2.S COVID-19 vaccine or a placebo.

This clone was picked up a small number of times. The V call is TRBV5-5, the J call TRBJ1-5; 8 positions match TRBD1. Germline V gene data show CDR1 as SGHKS and CDR2 as YYEKEE (reference sequence). With V trimmed by 4 bases and J by 2 bases, 8 bases remained unmatched. This CDR3 is 16 amino acids long. CDR3 amino acids: CASSVWTGSGNQPQHF. Here the CDR3 DNA reads TGTGCCAGCAGCGTCTGGACAGGGTCGGGCAATCAGCCCCAGCATTTT.

This chain uses TRBV3-1 (or the pseudogene TRBV3-2) with TRBJ1-5, with D tentatively TRBD1 (5 bases). V was pared by 1 base and J by 3 bases, with 10 bases between. This CDR3 has 15 amino acids. CDR1 and CDR2 (germline): LGHDT, YNNKEL (reference sequence). The DNA for the CDR3 is TGTGCCAGCAGCCAAGGAGCAGGGTACAATCAGCCCCAGCATTTT. It specifies CASSQGAGYNQPQHF.

The V gene is TRBV27, the J gene TRBJ2-7; D is unclear. The V and J ends lost 6 bases and 3 bases respectively, with 15 bases between them. CDR1 is MNHEY and CDR2 is SMNVEV in the germline V gene (reference sequence). This CDR3 contains 14 residues. CDR3 in amino acids: CASRGKGYFYEQYF. The CDR3 DNA sequence: TGTGCCAGCAGAGGAAAAGGGTATTTCTACGAGCAGTACTTC.

The chain is built from TRBV30 and TRBJ2-3; TRBD1 agrees at 7 bases. This CDR3 region has 13 residues. V shed 4 bases and J 4 bases; nucleotides not matched to a gene: 5. Looked up from germline, CDR1 is GTSNPN and CDR2 is SVGIG (reference sequence). The CDR3 spells CAWTHRGSDTQYF. CDR3 in DNA: TGTGCCTGGACGCACAGGGGATCAGATACGCAGTATTTT.

This chain joins TRBV19 and TRBJ1-1; 8 nucleotides line up with TRBD1. Germline assignment: CDR1 LNHDA and CDR2 SQIVND (reference sequence). V gave up 3 bases and J gave up 4 bases; unmatched junction bases: 1. There are 13 residues in the CDR3. The CDR3 loop is CASSIQGATEAFF. Written as DNA, the CDR3 is TGTGCCAGTAGTATCCAGGGGGCCACTGAAGCTTTCTTT.

This clone came up once. The genes are TRBV5-1 and TRBJ2-1; D is unclear. CDR3 size: 15 residues. In germline, CDR1 is SGHRS, CDR2 YFSETQ. V was pared by 4 bases and J by 4 bases, with 15 bases between. In DNA, the CDR3 is TGCGCCAGCAGCCCGTTATCGGATTCTTACAATGAGCAGTTCTTC. This encodes CASSPLSDSYNEQFF. Full variable domain (missing parts from reference TRBV5-1 and TRBJ2-1): KAGVTQTPRYLIKTRGQQVTLSCSPISGHRSVSWYQQTPGQGLQFLFEYFSETQRNKGNFPGRFSGRQFSNSRSEMNVSTLELGDSALYLCASSPLSDSYNEQFFGPGTRLTVL.

This clone has only one observation. The V gene is TRBV6-5, the J gene TRBJ1-1; maybe TRBD1 (5 bases). V was cut by 2 bases and J by 5 bases, with 9 bases left in between. The CDR3 spans 13 residues. Germline CDR1 and CDR2: MNHEY and SVGAGI. The DNA of the CDR3 is TGTGCCAGCAGTTACCGGGGGGGTACTGAAGCTTTCTTT. Its translation is CASSYRGGTEAFF.

The rearrangement uses TRBV27 and TRBJ1-3; D uncertain. Germline CDR1 MNHEY, CDR2 SMNVEV (reference sequence). V lost 2 bases to trimming and J lost 1 base, with 15 bases between them. CDR3 size: 17 residues. The CDR3 spells CASSLIGVGWSGNTIYF. The CDR3 bases are TGTGCCAGCAGTTTAATCGGGGTGGGATGGTCTGGAAACACCATATATTTT.

This chain uses TRBV14 with TRBJ2-3; 7 bases are shared with TRBD2. Per the germline V gene, CDR1 is SGHDN and CDR2 is FVKESK. J lost 7 bases, V lost 3 bases, and 16 bases had no gene match. The CDR3 loop spans 17 amino acids. The CDR3 loop is CASSQRRLAAGSNTQYF. CDR3 bases: TGTGCCAGCAGCCAGAGGCGGCTAGCGGCAGGATCCAATACGCAGTATTTT.

This chain joins TRBV5-8 and TRBJ1-6; possibly TRBD1 for D (6 bases). The V gene lost 5 bases and the J gene lost 2 bases, with 17 bases spanning the gap. The CDR3 is 17 residues long. Germline CDR1 and CDR2: SGHTS and YDEGEE. The CDR3 reads CASSLRQGPTYNSPLHF. The CDR3 nucleotides read TGTGCCAGCAGTCTTCGGCAGGGGCCTACCTATAATTCACCCCTCCACTTT. Combining the CDR3 with reference TRBV5-8 and TRBJ1-6 gives the whole variable domain EAGVTQSPTHLIKTRGQQATLRCSPISGHTSVYWYQQALGLGLQFLLWYDEGEERNRGNFPPRFSGRQFPNYSSELNVNALELEDSALYLCASSLRQGPTYNSPLHFGNGTRLTVT.

Only one count was recorded for this clone. The gene calls are TRBV5-1 and TRBJ2-5; D may match TRBD1 or TRBD2 (5 bases each). V dropped 4 bases and J dropped 5 bases, with 15 bases sitting between them. The CDR3 is made up of 14 amino acids. Looked up from germline, CDR1 is SGHRS and CDR2 is YFSETQ. This chain's CDR3 is CASSPGTPGETQYF. CDR3 bases: TGCGCCAGCAGCCCAGGGACCCCCGGCGAGACCCAGTACTTC. The full variable domain, its missing parts supplied by reference TRBV5-1 and TRBJ2-5, is KAGVTQTPRYLIKTRGQQVTLSCSPISGHRSVSWYQQTPGQGLQFLFEYFSETQRNKGNFPGRFSGRQFSNSRSEMNVSTLELGDSALYLCASSPGTPGETQYFGPGTRLLVL.

This chain uses TRBV18 with TRBJ2-7, with 7 bases identical to TRBD1. With V trimmed by 1 base and J by 1 base, 4 bases remained unmatched. CDR1 KGHSH and CDR2 LQKENI come from the germline V gene. The CDR3 spans 15 residues. CDR3 in DNA: TGTGCCAGCTCACCACGTAGGGGACAGTCCTACGAGCAGTACTTC. Encoded protein: CASSPRRGQSYEQYF.

The rearrangement uses TRBV30 and TRBJ2-7; D tentatively reads TRBD1 or TRBD2 (5 bases each). Germline V lookup: CDR1 GTSNPN, CDR2 SVGIG (reference sequence). Trimming cost V 2 bases and J 3 bases, with 11 bases left between them. The CDR3 totals 13 residues. The CDR3 DNA sequence: TGTGCCTGGAGTCCGGGACGCAACTACGAGCAGTACTTC. Amino acid sequence: CAWSPGRNYEQYF.

The chain has TRBV12-3 or TRBV12-4 and TRBJ2-7; 7 bases map to TRBD1. Losses at the gene ends were 6 bases for V and 3 bases for J; bases not matched to a gene: 5. This CDR3 contains 13 residues. The CDR3 reads CASRQGVGYEQYF. For the CDR3, the DNA is TGTGCCAGCAGGCAGGGGGTCGGCTACGAGCAGTACTTC.

This chain connects TRBV5-4 to TRBJ1-3, with a possible D match to TRBD1 (5 bases). V was clipped by 9 bases and J by 0 bases, with 10 bases between them. CDR1 is SGHNT and CDR2 is YYREEE in the germline V gene (reference sequence). The CDR3 loop spans 13 amino acids. The chain's CDR3 is CAIQGNSGNTIYF. As DNA, the CDR3 is TGTGCCATCCAGGGAAACTCTGGAAACACCATATATTTT.